Sequencing of this TCR beta chain was carried out in a study of blood T cell repertoires in COVID-19 (dated by TCRdb to the early 2020s). Looking at the study overall: Samples covering the acute and convalescent phases of COVID-19 were provided by collaborators in the United States, Italy and Spain. The material from the prospective study consisted of cDNA or gDNA derived from T cells, B-cell-depleted T cells, or PBMCs. The samples were drawn from two sources: the first 160 participants of the ongoing ImmuneRACE study, and 1,200 or so subjects contributed by 6 global collaborators. HLA class I and class II types, where available, came from metadata supplied by the sample provider rather than from assay-based typing. A de-identified subject ID, COVID-19 status, age in years and sex were almost always included in the sample metadata. The dataset comprised deeply sampled blood TCRbeta repertoires from subjects exposed to, actively infected with, or recovered from COVID-19. The repertoires were released in a freely available public database intended as a resource for research on the immune response to SARS-CoV-2.

In the prospective study, participants were roughly 18 to 89 years old, resided in 20 to 30 geographic areas of the United States, and were enrolled through a virtual design. In the prospective study, participants were assigned to cohorts based on the clinical history participants reported in a screening survey and a study questionnaire. Recovered participants in ImmuneRACE Cohort 3 were defined as having two consecutive negative NP/OP PCR tests, clearance from a healthcare professional, or resolution of symptoms. In the prospective study, mobile phlebotomists collected whole blood, serum and a nasopharyngeal or oropharyngeal swab from each participant. Prospective study participants could optionally give additional blood draws and questionnaires over an approximately two-month period. Blood samples from the prospective study were shipped frozen or at room temperature prior to DNA extraction. This clone appeared a single time. Its recognized antigen is unknown. Base qualities are not recorded, but no much larger clone differs from it by a single base.

What the research found in general, with its limitations: How much clinical and demographic metadata was included differed by source and by participant, and the metadata was provided uncurated.

TCRbeta CDR3 regions were amplified from genomic DNA by means of the immunoSEQ Assay, a bias-controlled multiplex PCR. The paper's processing steps were these. The number of nucleated cells in each sample was estimated from the amplification of reference gene primers within the assay. To quantify the absolute abundance of each unique TCRbeta CDR3 rearrangement, sequence reads were collapsed and filtered. Productive Simpson clonality was computed per sample as the square root of Simpson's diversity index over productive rearrangements. TCRdb took this table from immuneACCESS and kept in-frame rearrangements with V and J called. Such tables lack part of the clones; where checked against another copy, unresolved V genes explain under half of the gap, and the rest is unexplained. The V and J calls and clone size come from that table; D and trimming were worked out from the DNA. This sample holds hundreds of thousands of clones; under 95% were observed only once. The top ten hold 2.6% of the sample.

V is cut by 2 bases and J by 0 bases, and the space between the germline ends is 11 bases. For CDR1 and CDR2, the germline V gene lists MNHEY and SVGEGT. From its cysteine to its phenylalanine, the CDR3 spans 16 amino acids. Kept here is only the CDR3 DNA, which spans 48 bases and is read in frame from base 1. The receptor comes from a man in his 60s who had recovered from COVID-19. The sequence links TRBV6-2 or TRBV6-3 to TRBJ1-3; the D segment cannot be called with confidence. The sequencing input was PBMCs or T cells enriched from blood (not recorded which). The DNA reads as follows: TGTGCCAGCAGTTACGGAACAGCTAACTCTGGAAACACCATATATTTT. The resulting protein is CASSYGTANSGNTIYF.